Below are 18 T cell receptor beta chains sequenced from a single sample in a study of blood T cell dynamics during melanoma immunotherapy. Time point noted: pre-treatment baseline. The assay was immunoSEQ multiplex PCR, and TCRdb's table has in-frame clones only and misses some. The top ten clones hold about 35% of a sample with 7,000 or so clones, around 80% of them seen once. The source material was blood, sampled from a patient treated with checkpoint blockade. The origin of the receptors is a human donor with melanoma. Some clones in this sample may be carry-over from other donors' samples.

This chain connects TRBV6-5 to TRBJ1-2; D gene unclear. The V and J ends lost 3 bases and 3 bases respectively, with 11 bases between them. Looked up from germline, CDR1 is MNHEY and CDR2 is SVGAGI. The CDR3 length is 14 residues. The CDR3 nucleotides read TGTGCCAGCAGTTATATGGCGGGGTACTATGGCTACACCTTC. Translated: CASSYMAGYYGYTF.

This clone showed up just a few times. A far more abundant clone sits one base away, making this likely a read error. Other nucleotide sequences from this sample produce the same CDR3. This chain connects TRBV5-1 to TRBJ1-5, with TRBD1 as a possible D gene (6 bases). Germline V gene data show CDR1 as SGHRS and CDR2 as YFSETQ. Trimming pared 0 bases from V and 5 bases from J, leaving 6 bases between. This CDR3 has 13 residues. The CDR3 region has the DNA TGCGCCAGCAGCTTGGCAGGGGATCAGCCCCAGCATTTT. This codes for CASSLAGDQPQHF.

This chain uses TRBV5-5 with TRBJ2-1, with 11 bases identical to TRBD2. The CDR3 spans 16 residues. Germline V CDR1 and CDR2: SGHKS, YYEKEE (reference sequence). The trim removed 5 bases at V and 3 bases at J, leaving 7 bases unmatched. The CDR3: CASSLPSGGLYNEQFF. For the CDR3, the DNA is TGTGCCAGCAGTCTACCTAGCGGGGGGCTCTACAATGAGCAGTTCTTC. Based on the CDR3 plus reference TRBV5-5 and TRBJ2-1, the full variable domain is DAGVTQSPTHLIKTRGQQVTLRCSPISGHKSVSWYQQVLGQGPQFIFQYYEKEERGRGNFPDRFSARQFPNYSSELNVNALLLGDSALYLCASSLPSGGLYNEQFFGPGTRLTVL.

The CDR3 is CASSLRTQGGGGYTF. CDR3 in DNA: TGTGCCAGCAGCTTAAGGACCCAGGGGGGCGGGGGCTACACCTTC. V and J are TRBV7-2 and TRBJ1-2; 7 nucleotides agree with TRBD1. The junction had 11 bases not matched to a gene; V was cut back by 2 bases and J by 8 bases. Germline V gives CDR1 SGHTA, CDR2 FQGNSA. The CDR3 has 15 residues.

This clone was detected a few times. V usage is TRBV9 and J usage is TRBJ2-3; 10 nucleotides agree with TRBD1. The V gene end was trimmed by 4 bases and the J gene end by 4 bases; junction bases not matched to a gene: 6. This CDR3 spans 15 amino acids. CDR1 is SGDLS and CDR2 is YYNGEE in the germline V gene. This chain's CDR3 is CASSRKTGGADTQYF. CDR3 in DNA: TGTGCCAGCAGCCGAAAGACAGGGGGCGCAGATACGCAGTATTTT.

The rearrangement uses TRBV7-9 and TRBJ2-3; D unclear. Germline V CDR1 and CDR2: SEHNR, FQNEAQ (reference sequence). The CDR3 has 13 amino acids. Between the trimmed V and J ends, which lost 1 base and 4 bases, there was a span of 6 bases. The CDR3 loop reads CASSLVGADTQYF. Written as DNA, the CDR3 is TGTGCCAGCAGCTTAGTTGGCGCAGATACGCAGTATTTT.

The chain has TRBV13 and TRBJ2-3; TRBD1 matches 8 bases. CDR1 PRHDT and CDR2 FYEKMQ come from the germline V gene (reference sequence). V shed 1 base and J 1 base; nucleotides not matched to a gene: 4. The CDR3 sequence is 16 residues long. Written as DNA, the CDR3 is TGTGCCAGCAGCTTAGCGCCGGGACAGGGCACAGATACGCAGTATTTT. Its protein is CASSLAPGQGTDTQYF.

This chain uses TRBV28 with TRBJ1-2, with TRBD1 as a possible D gene (6 bases). Germline assignment: CDR1 MDHEN and CDR2 SYDVKM. The CDR3 loop spans 14 amino acids. The germline V and J ends were trimmed by 4 bases and 2 bases, with 11 bases remaining between them. The CDR3 protein is CASSSRGSNYGYTF. The CDR3 nucleotides are TGTGCCAGCAGTTCCAGGGGATCAAACTATGGCTACACCTTC.

This chain links TRBV2 with TRBJ2-2; 8 nucleotides line up with TRBD1. CDR1 is SNHLY and CDR2 is FYNNEI in the germline V gene. CDR3 length: 16 residues. V was pared by 7 bases and J by 6 bases, with 13 bases of the junction left unmatched. The CDR3: CASTNQGALESGELFF. The DNA of the CDR3 is TGTGCCAGCACAAACCAGGGGGCTCTCGAGTCCGGGGAGCTGTTTTTT.

This clone was picked up a small number of times. The chain links TRBV19 to TRBJ2-3, with TRBD2 matching 8 bases. Germline CDR1 LNHDA, CDR2 SQIVND (reference sequence). The CDR3 is 18 amino acids. The ends lost 2 bases at V and 3 bases at J; junction bases unmatched: 13. The CDR3 spells CASSIRGAAAGVTDTQYF. CDR3 sequence (DNA): TGTGCCAGTAGTATAAGAGGGGCGGCAGCGGGAGTAACAGATACGCAGTATTTT.

The chain combines TRBV11-2 with TRBJ2-1; D might be TRBD2 (5 bases). Germline V lookup: CDR1 SGHAT, CDR2 FQNNGV. Trimming pared 1 base from V and 1 base from J, leaving 8 bases between. The CDR3 is made up of 15 amino acids. The CDR3 region is CASSLVRGSYNEQFF. The CDR3 DNA follows: TGTGCCAGCAGCTTAGTCCGGGGATCCTACAATGAGCAGTTCTTC.

The V gene is TRBV5-5, the J gene TRBJ2-7, with 9 nucleotides matching TRBD1. This CDR3 comprises 15 residues. CDR1 is SGHKS, CDR2 YYEKEE, per germline (reference sequence). V gave up 4 bases and J gave up 4 bases; unmatched junction bases: 9. The CDR3 DNA reads as TGTGCCAGCAGCGCCGGGACAGGGATGCTATACGAGCAGTACTTC. It codes for CASSAGTGMLYEQYF.

This clone was observed a few times. The chain has TRBV18 and TRBJ2-2; D is undetermined. CDR3 length: 12 residues. V was pared by 5 bases and J by 7 bases, with 8 bases between. Germline assignment: CDR1 KGHSH and CDR2 LQKENI. The CDR3 DNA follows: TGTGCCAGCTCAGATTGGAGCGGGGAGCTGTTTTTT. This translates into CASSDWSGELFF.

The chain links TRBV27 to TRBJ2-7; TRBD2 matches at 8 bases. Per the germline V gene, CDR1 is MNHEY and CDR2 is SMNVEV (reference sequence). V gave up 4 bases and J gave up 6 bases; unmatched junction bases: 5. The CDR3 runs 13 residues. The CDR3 DNA sequence: TGTGCCAGCAGTTCCTCGGGGGGGGTCGAGCAGTACTTC. It yields the protein CASSSSGGVEQYF.

The chain links TRBV7-3 to TRBJ2-7; perhaps TRBD1 as D (5 bases). The V and J ends lost 3 bases and 0 bases respectively, with 12 bases between them. Per the germline V gene, CDR1 is SGHTA and CDR2 is FQGTGA. The CDR3 loop spans 15 amino acids. For the CDR3, the DNA is TGTGCCAGCAGCTTTGACAGCGCTAGCTCCTACGAGCAGTACTTC. Encoded protein: CASSFDSASSYEQYF.

The chain joins TRBV6-5 to TRBJ2-7; D gene uncertain. This CDR3 contains 13 residues. Germline loops: CDR1 MNHEY, CDR2 SVGAGI. V shed 5 bases and J shed 3 bases, with 11 bases lying between them. CDR3 bases: TGTGCCAGCAGTGTGTCGACAAACTACGAGCAGTACTTC. Translated: CASSVSTNYEQYF.

J is TRBJ2-2 and V is TRBV29-1; perhaps TRBD1 as D (6 bases). This CDR3 has 14 residues. V gave up 7 bases and J gave up 5 bases, with 17 bases separating them. CDR1 and CDR2 from the germline V gene are SQVTM and ANQGSEA. CDR3 region: CSALTGMRTGELFF. The CDR3 DNA reads TGCAGCGCTCTAACAGGGATGAGGACCGGGGAGCTGTTTTTT.

This clone appeared a few times. The genes are TRBV5-8 and TRBJ1-2; D remains unclear. Per the germline V gene, CDR1 is SGHTS and CDR2 is YDEGEE. With 0 bases removed from V and 4 bases from J, the gap between germline ends came to 10 bases. The CDR3 loop spans 14 amino acids. Here the CDR3 DNA reads TGTGCCAGCAGCTTGGGGAAGCTCCGCTATGGCTACACCTTC. Amino acids: CASSLGKLRYGYTF.